Following are 31 T cell receptor beta chains from one sample sequenced in a study of beta chain features in type 1 diabetes. Study-wide findings and caveats: When Type 1 diabetes patients were examined, their TCRB CDR3s proved moderately but significantly shorter in all four CD4+ subsets.

For these receptors, no antigen is known. The whole isolated RNA underwent reverse transcription, so sequencing captured expressed TCRB transcripts. Generated by immunoSEQ multiplex PCR, the TCRdb table keeps only in-frame clones and is missing some. This table holds 45,000 to 60,000 clones, about 48% found once. Sequenced material: stem cell memory CD4+ T cells from blood. These TCRs come from a man aged 25-45 years with type 1 diabetes.

The chain couples TRBV10-3 to TRBJ2-3, with D possibly matching TRBD1 (6 bases). CDR1 and CDR2 (germline): ENHRY, SYGVKD. The CDR3 runs 16 residues. The V and J ends lost 3 bases and 0 bases respectively, with 13 bases between them. CDR3: CAISDGTSQSTDTQYF. The DNA of the CDR3 is TGTGCCATCAGTGACGGGACATCCCAGAGCACAGATACGCAGTATTTT.

This clone was seen a handful of times. V and J are TRBV18 and TRBJ2-5, with D perhaps matching TRBD1 (6 bases). The CDR3 length is 15 residues. Germline V gives CDR1 KGHSH, CDR2 LQKENI. Trimming pared 3 bases from V and 7 bases from J, leaving 18 bases between. DNA of the CDR3: TGTGCCAGCTCACCGCCCCCGGACAGAGGTTTGACCCAGTACTTC. Residues: CASSPPPDRGLTQYF.

The V and J genes are TRBV5-1 and TRBJ2-7; possible D gene TRBD2, 6 bases. Germline CDR1 SGHRS, CDR2 YFSETQ. V gave up 0 bases and J gave up 2 bases, with 9 bases separating them. CDR3 size: 14 residues. CDR3 DNA: TGCGCCAGCAGCTTGGTTAGCGGAGCCTACGAGCAGTACTTC. Translation: CASSLVSGAYEQYF.

The table lists this clone with a few counts. The J gene is TRBJ2-7, the V gene TRBV15; D is undetermined. Per germline, CDR1 LNHNV and CDR2 YYDKDF (reference sequence). Deletions cut 0 bases from V and 1 base from J, with 13 bases between. There are 16 residues in the CDR3. DNA for the CDR3: TGTGCCACCAGCAGAGATTTGGCAGGAACGTCCTACGAGCAGTACTTC. Residues: CATSRDLAGTSYEQYF.

The CDR3 DNA is TGCGCCAGCAGCATCCTCAGGGGAGAGGGCATTCAGTACTTC. Translating gives CASSILRGEGIQYF. The gene calls are TRBV5-1 and TRBJ2-4; D perhaps matches TRBD1 (6 bases). Trimming cost V 4 bases and J 9 bases, with 17 bases left between them. Looked up from germline, CDR1 is SGHRS and CDR2 is YFSETQ. The CDR3 loop spans 14 amino acids.

This chain links TRBV6-6 with TRBJ2-7; tentatively, D is TRBD2 (5 bases). The CDR3 has 13 residues. V lost 6 bases, J lost 5 bases, and 14 bases lay in between. CDR1 is MNHNY, CDR2 SVGAGI, per germline (reference sequence). The CDR3 region is CASSWGSVHEQYF. CDR3 sequence (DNA): TGTGCCAGCAGCTGGGGTAGCGTACACGAGCAGTACTTC.

This clone was picked up a small number of times. The chain couples TRBV7-9 to TRBJ1-2; 8 nucleotides agree with TRBD1. The V and J ends lost 5 bases and 10 bases, in that order; junction bases with no gene match: 21. Germline lookup yields CDR1 SEHNR and CDR2 FQNEAQ (reference sequence). The CDR3 consists of 17 residues. The DNA of the CDR3 is TGTGCCAGCAGCGGAATTTGGGACAGGCCCTCAACTACTGACTACACCTTC. Amino acids: CASSGIWDRPSTTDYTF.

The chain combines TRBV6-5 with TRBJ2-5, with D possibly matching TRBD2 (5 bases). CDR1 and CDR2 from the germline V gene are MNHEY and SVGAGI. V lost 0 bases, J lost 4 bases, and 12 bases lay in between. This CDR3 comprises 15 residues. The CDR3 sequence: CASSYSPQRLETQYF. The CDR3 DNA reads as TGTGCCAGCAGTTACTCCCCCCAGCGGTTAGAGACCCAGTACTTC.

The V gene is TRBV30, the J gene TRBJ2-1, with D possibly TRBD2 on 7 matching bases. Germline CDR1 GTSNPN, CDR2 SVGIG (reference sequence). With 4 bases removed from V and 4 bases from J, the gap between germline ends came to 14 bases. This CDR3 spans 14 amino acids. CDR3 loop: CAWNGGRYYNEQFF. CDR3 in DNA: TGTGCCTGGAACGGGGGGCGCTATTACAATGAGCAGTTCTTC. Full variable domain (outside the CDR3, taken from reference TRBV30 and TRBJ2-1): SQTIHQWPATLVQPVGSPLSLECTVEGTSNPNLYWYRQAAGRGLQLLFYSVGIGQISSEVPQNLSASRPQDRQFILSSKKLLLSDSGFYLCAWNGGRYYNEQFFGPGTRLTVL.

The genes are TRBV29-1 and TRBJ2-3, with TRBD2 identical over 8 bases. Germline values: CDR1 SQVTM, CDR2 ANQGSEA. The CDR3 is 16 amino acids. Trimming cost V 5 bases and J 6 bases; bases outside gene matches: 16. CDR3 loop: CSVSAREVPNLDTQYF. DNA for the CDR3: TGCAGCGTTTCCGCGCGGGAGGTCCCTAATTTGGATACGCAGTATTTT.

The J gene is TRBJ2-5, the V gene TRBV4-2; 10 bases align to TRBD1. The germline V gene encodes CDR1 LGHNA and CDR2 YNFKEQ. The trim removed 0 bases at V and 0 bases at J, leaving 10 bases unmatched. This CDR3 contains 19 residues. CDR3 in amino acids: CASSQDLSGQGVNQETQYF. Here the CDR3 DNA reads TGTGCCAGCAGCCAAGATCTATCCGGACAGGGGGTTAACCAAGAGACCCAGTACTTC.

J is TRBJ2-3 and V is TRBV27; TRBD2 aligns across 9 bases. Germline lookup yields CDR1 MNHEY and CDR2 SMNVEV (reference sequence). The CDR3 spans 15 residues. J lost 6 bases, V lost 4 bases, and 8 bases had no gene match. The CDR3 is CASSYQRGAWDTQYF. The DNA of the CDR3 is TGTGCCAGCAGTTATCAGCGGGGGGCCTGGGATACGCAGTATTTT.

In its sample, this clone was seen a few times. The chain uses TRBV15 and TRBJ2-5; D unclear. The germline V gene encodes CDR1 LNHNV and CDR2 YYDKDF (reference sequence). The CDR3 runs to 13 residues. Trimming pared 0 bases from V and 5 bases from J, leaving 7 bases between. CDR3 DNA sequence: TGTGCCACCAGCAGAGATCTCGGGGAGACCCAGTACTTC. Its translation is CATSRDLGETQYF.

This chain links TRBV4-2 with TRBJ1-4, with TRBD1 identical over 9 bases. Losses at the gene ends were 4 bases for V and 7 bases for J; bases not matched to a gene: 13. Germline assignment: CDR1 LGHNA and CDR2 YNFKEQ. This CDR3 is 17 amino acids long. This chain's CDR3 is CASSPPMSTGGGEKLFF. The CDR3 DNA reads TGTGCCAGCAGCCCCCCGATGTCGACAGGGGGGGGTGAAAAACTGTTTTTT.

A few counts support this clone. The rearrangement links TRBV6-6 to TRBJ2-7, with D perhaps TRBD1 (6 bases). The CDR3 loop spans 12 amino acids. Germline assignment: CDR1 MNHNY and CDR2 SVGAGI (reference sequence). Trimming pared 5 bases from V and 1 base from J, leaving 6 bases between. The CDR3 protein is CASSRGSYEQYF. As DNA, the CDR3 is TGTGCCAGCAGTAGGGGGTCCTACGAGCAGTACTTC.

This chain uses TRBV19 with TRBJ1-2, with a weak D call TRBD1 (5 bases). The germline gives CDR1 LNHDA, CDR2 SQIVND (reference sequence). V lost 6 bases, J lost 2 bases, and 16 bases lay in between. The CDR3 is 15 amino acids. CDR3 in DNA: TGTGCCAGTAGAACCCCCGCGGGGCAGAACTATGGCTACACCTTC. Protein: CASRTPAGQNYGYTF.

This sequence joins TRBV5-4 and TRBJ2-7, with 11 bases matching TRBD2. The V gene end was trimmed by 1 base and the J gene end by 3 bases; junction bases not matched to a gene: 0. Per the germline V gene, CDR1 is SGHNT and CDR2 is YYREEE (reference sequence). The CDR3 covers 14 residues. CDR3 loop: CASSLTSGSYEQYF. The DNA for the CDR3 is TGTGCCAGCAGCTTGACTAGCGGGAGCTACGAGCAGTACTTC.

This clone has a handful of counts. The CDR3 sequence: CASSSRDEQFF. The CDR3 region has the DNA TGTGCCAGTTCCTCGAGGGATGAGCAGTTCTTC. The chain uses TRBV6-5 and TRBJ2-1; weak D call: TRBD2 (5 bases). The germline V gene has CDR1 MNHEY and CDR2 SVGAGI. The CDR3 is 11 residues long. Trimming took 9 bases from V and 8 from J, leaving 11 bases between them.

The rearrangement links TRBV6-6 to TRBJ2-1; 9 bases agree with TRBD1. J lost 5 bases, V lost 2 bases, and 7 bases had no gene match. Germline-derived CDR1 and CDR2 are MNHNY and SVGAGI (reference sequence). The CDR3 sequence is 16 residues long. CDR3 loop: CASSYLGQGLHNEQFF. As DNA, the CDR3 is TGTGCCAGCAGTTACCTGGGACAGGGCCTCCACAATGAGCAGTTCTTC.

The table lists this clone with a count of one. The chain links TRBV6-6 to TRBJ1-3, with a weak D call TRBD1 (5 bases). The germline V and J ends were trimmed by 7 bases and 2 bases, with 6 bases remaining between them. This CDR3 is 12 amino acids long. Germline assignment: CDR1 MNHNY and CDR2 SVGAGI (reference sequence). The CDR3 region has the DNA TGTGCCAGCACGGGGGCTGGAAACACCATATATTTT. It yields the protein CASTGAGNTIYF.

Only a few counts were recorded for this clone. The rearrangement uses TRBV4-2 and TRBJ2-3; 8 nucleotides agree with TRBD2. Germline lookup yields CDR1 LGHNA and CDR2 YNFKEQ. V lost 0 bases to trimming and J lost 2 bases; unmatched junction nucleotides: 1. The length of the CDR3 is 15 residues. The CDR3 reads CASSQELAVTDTQYF. The CDR3 bases are TGTGCCAGCAGCCAAGAACTAGCGGTCACAGATACGCAGTATTTT.

V and J are TRBV9 and TRBJ2-5; D perhaps matches TRBD1 (5 bases). This CDR3 is built from 14 residues. Germline CDR1 is SGDLS and CDR2 is YYNGEE. V gave up 4 bases and J gave up 0 bases, with 10 bases separating them. The CDR3 loop reads CASSTRQNQETQYF. As DNA, the CDR3 is TGTGCCAGCAGCACCAGACAGAACCAAGAGACCCAGTACTTC.

The V and J genes are TRBV6-6 and TRBJ2-7; D remains unclear. The CDR3 spans 15 residues. The V gene's germline CDR1 is MNHNY and CDR2 SVGAGI (reference sequence). V was cut by 3 bases and J by 0 bases, with 12 bases left in between. CDR3 amino acids: CASSYGAMSSYEQYF. The CDR3 DNA reads as TGTGCCAGCAGTTATGGTGCGATGAGCTCCTACGAGCAGTACTTC.

This clone came up a few times. V and J are TRBV9 and TRBJ2-7, with 9 nucleotides matching TRBD2. The V and J ends lost 10 bases and 0 bases, in that order; junction bases with no gene match: 17. The CDR3 loop spans 17 amino acids. Germline assignment: CDR1 SGDLS and CDR2 YYNGEE. CDR3 in DNA: TGTGCCCGAGGACCAGCGGGGGGCCTTCATAACTCCTACGAGCAGTACTTC. Translating gives CARGPAGGLHNSYEQYF.

The chain combines TRBV5-1 with TRBJ2-2; perhaps TRBD1 as D (5 bases). The CDR3 covers 15 residues. Trimming removed 3 bases at V and 2 bases at J, with 11 bases between. In germline, CDR1 is SGHRS, CDR2 YFSETQ. The CDR3 loop is CASSSRQSNTGELFF. DNA for the CDR3: TGCGCCAGCAGCTCCCGACAGAGTAACACCGGGGAGCTGTTTTTT.

V is TRBV6-5 and J is TRBJ1-4, with 8 bases lining up with TRBD1. The CDR3 is 14 amino acids. Germline V gene lookup returns CDR1 MNHEY and CDR2 SVGAGI. Losses at the gene ends were 5 bases for V and 5 bases for J; bases not matched to a gene: 4. This CDR3 is CASSSRGRNEKLFF. CDR3 DNA sequence: TGTGCCAGCAGTAGCAGGGGGCGCAATGAAAAACTGTTTTTT.

V usage is TRBV5-1 and J usage is TRBJ2-7; 9 bases agree with TRBD1. J gave up 0 bases and V 4 bases, and 5 bases lay outside the gene matches. Germline V gives CDR1 SGHRS, CDR2 YFSETQ. The CDR3 runs 15 residues. The CDR3: CASSRQGGSSYEQYF. CDR3 bases: TGCGCCAGCAGCCGACAGGGGGGAAGCTCCTACGAGCAGTACTTC.

This clone was recorded only once. The rearrangement uses TRBV4-3 and TRBJ1-5; tentative D call: TRBD1 (6 bases). V gave up 3 bases and J gave up 7 bases, with 22 bases separating them. The CDR3 runs to 17 residues. Germline assignment: CDR1 LGHNA and CDR2 YSLEER. DNA for the CDR3: TGCGCCAGCAGCCAGTCCCGGGACCCCAGGGGTGGGCAGCCCCAGCATTTT. It yields the protein CASSQSRDPRGGQPQHF.

This clone was seen a few times. J is TRBJ2-3 and V is TRBV2, with D unresolved. This CDR3 has 14 amino acids. The germline V and J ends were trimmed by 3 bases and 2 bases, with 9 bases remaining between them. Looked up from germline, CDR1 is SNHLY and CDR2 is FYNNEI. CDR3 amino acids: CASSDSTVTDTQYF. CDR3 DNA sequence: TGTGCCAGCAGTGACTCAACTGTCACAGATACGCAGTATTTT.

V is TRBV14 and J is TRBJ1-2; D is uncertain. Germline CDR1 and CDR2: SGHDN and FVKESK. Trimming removed 0 bases from V and 7 bases from J, with 6 bases in between. This CDR3 region has 12 residues. The CDR3 DNA follows: TGTGCCAGCAGCCAAGATGGGAGTGGCTACACCTTC. Translating it yields CASSQDGSGYTF.

This chain uses TRBV5-4 with TRBJ2-3; the D gene is possibly TRBD1 (6 bases). Germline V lookup: CDR1 SGHNT, CDR2 YYREEE (reference sequence). The CDR3 is 17 amino acids. V lost 4 bases and J lost 2, with 20 bases in between. The CDR3 loop is CASSPGPTGLFTDTQYF. The CDR3 DNA follows: TGTGCCAGCAGCCCAGGACCTACAGGGTTATTCACAGATACGCAGTATTTT.